The rows below give T cell receptor beta chains drawn from one sample of a study of response to subunit inactivated influenza vaccine. TCRdb reprocessed the RT-PCR reads with MiXCR, giving one entry per CDR3 protein. The sample holds almost 600,000 distinct CDR3 sequences, around 15% seen once. This specimen consisted of PBMCs from blood, obtained approximately 12 days after vaccination. The receptors come from a man aged 50 to 60 who received an inactivated influenza vaccine. Both conserved end residues are part of each CDR3. A D gene is named only where the DNA matches it firmly. The listing skips clone size in some rows; elsewhere it reads once, few, many or a size class.

CDR3 DNA	CDR3 protein	V gene	D gene	J gene	clone size	CDR3 length
TGCAGCGTTGAAATAGCAGCTAGATGGGAGCAGTTCTTC	CSVEIAARWEQFF	TRBV29-1	NA	TRBJ2-1	few	13
TGTGCCATCAGTGATTTAGGACCCGGGGAGCTGTTTTTT	CAISDLGPGELFF	TRBV10-3	NA	TRBJ2-2	NA	13
TGTGCCATCAGTGAGTCGCTGGACAGGGGTCCTCGCAATCAGCCCCAGCATTTT	CAISESLDRGPRNQPQHF	TRBV10-3	TRBD1	TRBJ1-5	few	18
TGTGCCAGCAGTCCGCGACAGGTGCTCTACGAGCAGTACTTC	CASSPRQVLYEQYF	TRBV28	NA	TRBJ2-7	NA	14
TGCGCCAGCAGCTTGGTTTATCAGGGGACGAACACCGGGGAGCTGTTTTTT	CASSLVYQGTNTGELFF	TRBV5-1	NA	TRBJ2-2	NA	17
TGTGCCATCAGTGAGTCTGGGATGACAGGGACGAACACCGGGGAGCTGTTTTTT	CAISESGMTGTNTGELFF	TRBV10-3	TRBD1	TRBJ2-2	many	18
TGTGCCAGCAGTTACCAGATCGGGGAGCTGTTTTTT	CASSYQIGELFF	TRBV6-2/TRBV6-3	NA	TRBJ2-2	few	12
TGTGCCAGCAGCTTAGAACAGGAGGACAATGAGCAGTTCTTC	CASSLEQEDNEQFF	TRBV7-9	NA	TRBJ2-1	many	14
TGTGCCAGCAGACCCGGGACAGCCAACACCGGGGAGCTGTTTTTT	CASRPGTANTGELFF	TRBV7-2	TRBD1	TRBJ2-2	many	15
TGCGCCAGCAGCCAAGATCCGGGACAGGGGCCTAACTATGGCTACACCTTC	CASSQDPGQGPNYGYTF	TRBV4-1	TRBD1	TRBJ1-2	NA	17
TGTGCCAGCAGTAAGACTAGCGGGATCCTACGAGAGCAGTACTTC	CASSKTSGILREQYF	TRBV6-2/TRBV6-3	TRBD2	TRBJ2-7	NA	15
TGTGCCAGCAGCCGTACCGGGACTCCCTACAATGAGCAGTTCTTC	CASSRTGTPYNEQFF	TRBV11-2	NA	TRBJ2-1	few	15
TGTGCCAGCAGCTTAGTCCTGTTGGGGACAGAGACTAATGAAAAACTGTTTTTT	CASSLVLLGTETNEKLFF	TRBV7-6	TRBD1	TRBJ1-4	many	18
TGTGCCAGCAGCCGCTTAGCGGGGACAGGGGGTAGCGATGAGCAGTTCTTC	CASSRLAGTGGSDEQFF	TRBV14	TRBD1	TRBJ2-1	NA	17
TGTGCCAGCAGCCTGGGACTAGCGGGAGTGACCGGGGAGCTGTTTTTT	CASSLGLAGVTGELFF	TRBV7-2	TRBD2	TRBJ2-2	few	16
TGTGCCTGGGACCCCTGGGACGACGCCAGCACAGATACGCAGTATTTT	CAWDPWDDASTDTQYF	TRBV30	NA	TRBJ2-3	many	16